The next 24 T cell receptor beta chains were all read from a single sample in a study of cytomegalovirus exposure and HLA in healthy donors. This PCR relied on a set of 60 Vbeta primers and 13 Jbeta primers. Sequencing was performed with immunoSEQ multiplex PCR; in TCRdb, only in-frame clones are kept and a portion is missing. The data hold 86,000 or so clones, with around 79% observed a single time. The sample was PBMCs. The receptors were sampled from a woman aged 35 to 49 in good health and CMV-seropositive.

This clone has more than one count but fewer than ten. The genes are TRBV19 and TRBJ1-1; 10 bases are a match to TRBD1. V dropped 8 bases and J dropped 14; count of bases not matched to a gene: 11. The length of the CDR3 is 12 residues. In germline, CDR1 is LNHDA, CDR2 SQIVND (reference sequence). The CDR3 sequence: CASEDRGALPFF. The CDR3 DNA follows: TGTGCCAGTGAGGACAGGGGGGCTCTGCCGTTCTTT. The variable domain in full, completed from reference TRBV19 and TRBJ1-1, reads DGGITQSPKYLFRKEGQNVTLSCEQNLNHDAMYWYRQDPGQGLRLIYYSQIVNDFQKGDIAEGYSVSREKKESFPLTVTSAQKNPTAFYLCASEDRGALPFFGQGTRLTVV.

The genes are TRBV7-2 and TRBJ1-5; D is undetermined. Germline CDR1 is SGHTA and CDR2 is FQGNSA. The CDR3 consists of 12 residues. V gave up 5 bases and J gave up 6 bases, with 8 bases separating them. CDR3 region: CASSHPGQPQHF. CDR3 nucleotides: TGTGCCAGCAGCCATCCAGGTCAGCCCCAGCATTTT.

This chain connects TRBV19 to TRBJ1-1, with D maybe TRBD1 (5 bases). Germline V gene data show CDR1 as LNHDA and CDR2 as SQIVND (reference sequence). The CDR3 runs to 14 residues. V was shortened by 6 bases and J by 8 bases, with 19 bases between the two germline ends. CDR3 region: CASRKIEGDFEAFF. The DNA of the CDR3 is TGTGCCAGTAGAAAAATTGAAGGGGACTTCGAAGCTTTCTTT.

V is TRBV21-1 and J is TRBJ2-6; TRBD1, the table's D call, was not compared with the DNA. TRBV21-1 is a pseudogene segment. The CDR3 extends over 21 amino acids. CDR3 bases: TGTGCCAGCAGCACTCCGGGACAGGGCCTCTATCCATCTATTGGGGCCAACGTCCTGACTTTC. Its translation is CASSTPGQGLYPSIGANVLTF.

This clone was seen only a few times. This chain links TRBV11-3 with TRBJ2-3, with D maybe TRBD2 (7 bases). Trimming stripped 4 bases from V and 5 bases from J, with 19 bases between. Germline-derived CDR1 and CDR2 are SGHNT and YENEEA. The CDR3 length is 16 residues. The CDR3 sequence: CASSWDSAGAVDTQYF. CDR3 sequence (DNA): TGTGCCAGCAGCTGGGATAGCGCGGGGGCGGTAGATACGCAGTATTTT.

The chain is built from TRBV2 and TRBJ2-1, with TRBD2 matching 9 bases. The germline V gene has CDR1 SNHLY and CDR2 FYNNEI. The CDR3 runs to 15 residues. Trimming took 6 bases from V and 3 from J; bases not matched to a gene: 6. The chain's CDR3 is CASRSTSGIYNEQFF. As DNA, the CDR3 is TGTGCCAGCAGATCGACTAGCGGCATCTACAATGAGCAGTTCTTC.

The rearrangement links TRBV28 to TRBJ2-7; 9 bases are shared with TRBD1. Germline CDR1 reads MDHEN; CDR2 reads SYDVKM. Unmatched junction bases numbered 8, after V lost 4 bases and J lost 7 bases. The CDR3 consists of 14 residues. CDR3 DNA sequence: TGTGCCAGCAGTTCAGCCGGGACAGGGCGTGAGCAGTACTTC. It encodes CASSSAGTGREQYF.

The genes are TRBV1 and TRBJ1-1; the DNA was not used to check the table's D call, TRBD1. TRBV1 is classified as a pseudogene. The CDR3 runs to 15 residues. The CDR3 is CTSSQEGRGNTEAFF. The CDR3 nucleotides are TGCACCAGCAGCCAAGAGGGCAGGGGGAACACTGAAGCTTTCTTT.

J is TRBJ2-3 and V is TRBV2; 8 positions match TRBD2. The CDR3 runs to 16 residues. The ends lost 5 bases at V and 3 bases at J; junction bases unmatched: 10. Germline values: CDR1 SNHLY, CDR2 FYNNEI. CDR3 sequence: CASSSQAGGRTDTQYF. The CDR3 coding sequence is TGTGCCAGCAGTTCCCAGGCGGGGGGAAGGACAGATACGCAGTATTTT.

Only a few counts were recorded for this clone. Germline is not matched at one junction end, which may reflect a read error. The V and J genes are TRBV7-7 and TRBJ2-5; TRBD2 matches 7 bases. The CDR3 consists of 13 residues. CDR1 is SSHAT, CDR2 FNYEAQ, per germline (reference sequence). CDR3 DNA: TGTGCTAGCAGCTTACACGGGGGGGAGACCCAGTACTTC. Translated, it gives CASSLHGGETQYF.

The rearrangement joins TRBV14 to TRBJ1-2; 10 bases agree with TRBD1. The V segment lost 4 bases and the J segment 5 bases; nucleotides outside the gene matches: 1. There are 13 residues in the CDR3. CDR1 is SGHDN and CDR2 is FVKESK in the germline V gene. In DNA form, the CDR3 reads TGTGCCAGCAGCCCGGACAGGGGGTATGGCTACACCTTC. Its translation: CASSPDRGYGYTF.

In regard to this clone: At one end, the junction sequence differs from germline, possibly due to a read error. The CDR3 region is CASSQTTNTQYF. The DNA of the CDR3 is TGTGCCAGCAGTCAAACCACAAATACGCAGTATTTT. The V and J genes are TRBV6-5 and TRBJ2-3; D not resolved. This CDR3 region has 12 residues. Germline values: CDR1 MNHEY, CDR2 SVGAGI.

This clone was detected only once. The rearrangement uses TRBV7-9 and TRBJ2-4, with D hard to call. V gave up 5 bases and J gave up 0 bases, with 14 bases separating them. The CDR3 spans 16 residues. Looked up from germline, CDR1 is SEHNR and CDR2 is FQNEAQ (reference sequence). The CDR3 sequence is CASSLSQTLAKNIQYF. Written as DNA, the CDR3 is TGTGCCAGCAGCCTAAGTCAAACCTTAGCCAAAAACATTCAGTACTTC.

The chain joins TRBV14 to TRBJ1-3, with D possibly being TRBD1 (6 bases). V lost 0 bases, J lost 2 bases, and 8 bases lay in between. The CDR3 consists of 15 residues. Germline V gives CDR1 SGHDN, CDR2 FVKESK. For the CDR3, the DNA is TGTGCCAGCAGCCAAGATTGGGGGCCTGGAAACACCATATATTTT. It is translated as CASSQDWGPGNTIYF.

Only a few counts were recorded for this clone. V and J are TRBV28 and TRBJ2-7; D gene ambiguous. Germline V CDR1 and CDR2: MDHEN, SYDVKM. V was trimmed by 3 bases and J by 4 bases, leaving 4 bases between them. The CDR3 totals 11 residues. DNA of the CDR3: TGTGCCAGCAGTTTGGAGTACGAGCAGTACTTC. Its translation: CASSLEYEQYF.

The chain has TRBV5-4 and TRBJ2-2; 7 bases agree with TRBD2. Germline CDR1 reads SGHNT; CDR2 reads YYREEE (reference sequence). After removal of 3 bases from V and 1 base from J, the junction contained 15 bases not matched to a gene. This CDR3 region has 19 residues. Here the CDR3 DNA reads TGTGCCAGCAGCTCCCATCACCTAGGGCGGGGGAAGAACACCGGGGAGCTGTTTTTT. Encoded protein: CASSSHHLGRGKNTGELFF.

The chain carries TRBV30 and TRBJ1-2; the D gene is possibly TRBD1 (5 bases). The CDR3 contains 14 residues. CDR1 and CDR2 (germline): GTSNPN, SVGIG (reference sequence). The V end was cut by 3 bases, the J end by 3 bases, with 14 bases between. CDR3 nucleotides: TGTGCCTGGAGCCCGGGGGGGACCCACTATGGCTACACCTTC. This translates into CAWSPGGTHYGYTF.

V and J are TRBV5-1 and TRBJ1-5; 8 nucleotides agree with TRBD1. Unmatched junction bases numbered 2, after V lost 4 bases and J lost 5 bases. In germline, CDR1 is SGHRS, CDR2 YFSETQ. The CDR3 has 13 residues. CDR3 DNA: TGCGCCAGCAGCACGACAGGGGATCAGCCCCAGCATTTT. This gives the protein CASSTTGDQPQHF.

The rearrangement links TRBV5-1 to TRBJ1-1, with D perhaps matching TRBD1 (6 bases). From germline, CDR1 is SGHRS and CDR2 YFSETQ. This CDR3 spans 14 amino acids. The V gene lost 3 bases and the J gene lost 6 bases, with 15 bases spanning the gap. The DNA of the CDR3 is TGCGCCAGCAGCTCTTCGAGGGGGACCTCTGAAGCTTTCTTT. Amino acids: CASSSSRGTSEAFF. The complete variable domain, with remaining parts taken from reference TRBV5-1 and TRBJ1-1, reads KAGVTQTPRYLIKTRGQQVTLSCSPISGHRSVSWYQQTPGQGLQFLFEYFSETQRNKGNFPGRFSGRQFSNSRSEMNVSTLELGDSALYLCASSSSRGTSEAFFGQGTRLTVV.

This chain uses TRBV5-4 with TRBJ1-2, with D unclear. CDR1 is SGHNT, CDR2 YYREEE, per germline (reference sequence). Trimming stripped 3 bases from V and 6 bases from J, with 15 bases between. The CDR3 loop spans 14 amino acids. DNA of the CDR3: TGTGCCAGCAGCTCGGGCAGTGCGGGCCATGGCTACACCTTC. Protein sequence: CASSSGSAGHGYTF.

The rearrangement joins TRBV5-8 to TRBJ1-4; 8 bases are shared with TRBD1. CDR1 and CDR2 (germline): SGHTS, YDEGEE. J gave up 13 bases and V 3 bases, and 5 bases lay outside the gene matches. The CDR3 has 12 residues. The chain's CDR3 is CASSSDRGRLFF. The CDR3 DNA is TGTGCCAGCAGCTCCGACAGGGGCCGACTGTTTTTT.

The chain joins TRBV27 to TRBJ2-7, with D unclear. The germline gives CDR1 MNHEY, CDR2 SMNVEV (reference sequence). V lost 6 bases and J lost 0, with 18 bases in between. This CDR3 is 16 amino acids long. CDR3 bases: TGTGCCAGCAGCTTCGCGGCGAAACCGGGCTCCTACGAGCAGTACTTC. Translation gives CASSFAAKPGSYEQYF.

This clone was recorded only once. The gene calls are TRBV2 and TRBJ1-3; D perhaps matches TRBD1 (6 bases). The germline V gene encodes CDR1 SNHLY and CDR2 FYNNEI. Trimming left V 7 bases short and J 0 bases short, with 19 bases between. The CDR3 is 17 amino acids. DNA for the CDR3: TGTGCCAGCACCAACAGGGTAGGCGGACGCTCTGGAAACACCATATATTTT. Its protein product is CASTNRVGGRSGNTIYF. Full variable domain (missing parts from reference TRBV2 and TRBJ1-3): EPEVTQTPSHQVTQMGQEVILRCVPISNHLYFYWYRQILGQKVEFLVSFYNNEISEKSEIFDDQFSVERPDGSNFTLKIRSTKLEDSAMYFCASTNRVGGRSGNTIYFGEGSWLTVV.

This clone was observed a few times. This chain links TRBV7-9 with TRBJ2-1, with 10 bases identical to TRBD2. CDR1 and CDR2 (germline): SEHNR, FQNEAQ (reference sequence). The V gene end was trimmed by 5 bases and the J gene end by 7 bases; junction bases not matched to a gene: 11. The CDR3 runs 16 residues. The CDR3 reads CASSLAASGGRNEQFF. The CDR3, as DNA: TGTGCCAGCAGCCTCGCCGCTAGCGGGGGAAGAAATGAGCAGTTCTTC.